The rows below give T cell receptor beta chains drawn from one sample of a study of cytomegalovirus exposure and HLA in healthy donors. Only in-frame clones appear in the TCRdb table, and some are missing; sequencing was by immunoSEQ multiplex PCR. The data show 150,000 to 200,000 clones, around 81% seen once. The sample taken for sequencing was PBMCs. The receptor source for this set is a woman aged 25 to 39 in good health and CMV-seropositive. Each CDR3 is given with its conserved first and last residue. The D gene is left open where the match is weak. Only part of the rows carry a size: once, few, many, or a class if the clone is expanded.

>12|NA|TRBJ1-1|TRBV27|NA
CASSLLGQKAFF
TGTGCCAGCAGTTTGTTAGGACAGAAAGCTTTCTTT
>15|NA|TRBJ1-1|TRBV28|TRBD1
CASSPATGRNTEAFF
TGTGCCAGCAGTCCGGCGACAGGGAGAAACACTGAAGCTTTCTTT
>15|NA|TRBJ2-7|TRBV6-5|TRBD1
CASSIAGTGNYEQYF
TGTGCCAGCAGTATCGCCGGGACAGGGAACTACGAGCAGTACTTC
>13|NA|TRBJ1-2|TRBV7-2|TRBD1
CASSLTGAYGYTF
TGTGCCAGCAGCTTAACAGGGGCCTATGGCTACACCTTC
>17|NA|TRBJ2-6|TRBV5-6|TRBD1
CASSLGQGLTGANVLTF
TGTGCCAGCAGCCTCGGACAGGGCCTAACTGGGGCCAACGTCCTGACTTTC
>15|NA|TRBJ2-2|TRBV7-7|TRBD1
CASSKGQGIMGELFF
TGTGCCAGCAGCAAGGGACAGGGAATAATGGGGGAGCTGTTTTTT
>14|NA|TRBJ2-4|TRBV7-8|TRBD1
CASSPPGQGNIQYF
TGTGCCAGCAGCCCTCCGGGACAGGGCAACATTCAGTACTTC
>13|once|TRBJ1-1|TRBV13|TRBD1
CASSLDEGAKAFF
TGTGCCAGCAGCTTAGATGAGGGGGCAAAAGCTTTCTTT
>15|NA|TRBJ2-3|TRBV7-2|TRBD2
CASSLSSGRTDTQYF
TGTGCCAGCAGCTTATCTAGCGGACGCACAGATACGCAGTATTTT
>14|NA|TRBJ1-3|TRBV6-5|NA
CASSPQGSGNTIYF
TGTGCCAGCAGTCCTCAGGGTAGCGGAAACACCATATATTTT
>15|NA|TRBJ1-1|TRBV13|NA
CASSPPTPGGAEAFF
TGTGCCAGCAGCCCTCCGACGCCCGGCGGGGCTGAAGCTTTCTTT
>13|once|TRBJ2-7|TRBV7-8|NA
CASSLALSYEQYF
TGTGCCAGCAGCTTAGCCCTCTCCTACGAGCAGTACTTC
>14|NA|TRBJ1-4|TRBV9|TRBD1
CASNTQGGNEKLFF
TGTGCCAGCAACACACAGGGGGGAAATGAAAAACTGTTTTTT
>17|once|TRBJ1-2|TRBV19|NA
CASSIEAGMTSNYGYTF
TGTGCCAGTAGTATAGAGGCAGGGATGACTTCCAACTATGGCTACACCTTC
>14|NA|TRBJ1-2|TRBV19|TRBD1
CASTKTGANYGYTF
TGTGCCAGTACCAAGACAGGGGCAAACTATGGCTACACCTTC
>18|few|TRBJ1-6|TRBV30|TRBD1
CAWEIGQVRDGRSSPLHF
TGTGCCTGGGAGATCGGACAGGTCCGCGATGGACGGTCTTCACCCCTCCACTTT
>16|NA|TRBJ2-1|TRBV2|NA
CASSEWGGAEYNEQFF
TGTGCCAGCAGTGAATGGGGGGGGGCAGAATACAATGAGCAGTTCTTC
>17|NA|TRBJ1-2|TRBV27|TRBD1
CASTRGRTGGAIYGYTF
TGTGCCAGCACCCGGGGTAGGACAGGGGGCGCGATCTATGGCTACACCTTC
>11|NA|TRBJ2-3|TRBV28|NA
CASTGLDTQYF
TGTGCCAGCACCGGTCTAGATACGCAGTATTTT
>18|NA|TRBJ1-6|TRBV11-2|NA
CASSLGGHSRLTQPPLHF
TGTGCCAGCAGCTTAGGGGGGCACTCCAGGCTAACCCAACCACCCCTCCACTTT
>13|NA|TRBJ1-2|TRBV27|NA
CASSFTQDYGYTF
TGTGCCAGCAGTTTCACGCAGGACTATGGCTACACCTTC
>15|NA|TRBJ1-2|TRBV18|NA
CASSPGAGEAYGYTF
TGTGCCAGCTCACCGGGGGCAGGGGAAGCGTATGGCTACACCTTC
>18|NA|TRBJ2-6|TRBV5-4|TRBD2
CASSLGRGGFSGANVLTF
TGTGCCAGCAGCTTAGGTCGCGGGGGGTTCTCTGGGGCCAACGTCCTGACTTTC
>17|NA|TRBJ2-7|TRBV25-1|TRBD2
CASSESRAASGTYEQYF
TGTGCCAGCAGTGAGAGCCGGGCAGCTAGCGGCACCTACGAGCAGTACTTC
>15|NA|TRBJ2-5|TRBV19|TRBD1
CASSIGLDRGETQYF
TGTGCCAGTAGTATAGGGCTGGACAGGGGGGAGACCCAGTACTTC
>14|NA|TRBJ1-6|TRBV30|TRBD1
CAWSRTGPNSPLHF
TGTGCCTGGAGTCGGACAGGGCCCAATTCACCCCTCCACTTT